This TCR beta chain was identified during a study of blood T cell repertoires in COVID-19. Study at large: From the United States, Italy and Spain came samples of acute and convalescent COVID-19. T cells, B-cell-depleted T cells, or PBMCs provided the cDNA or gDNA that served as material.

As processed by the authors: Reference gene primers were amplified, and this amplification served to estimate nucleated cell counts. TCRdb's table, derived via immunoSEQ multiplex PCR, lists solely in-frame clones and lacks some. That table supplies the V and J calls and clone size; D and trimming were determined from the DNA. The sample holds roughly 150,000 clones, around three quarters seen once. The TCR was taken from a man aged 50 to 59 with active or convalescent COVID-19. Sequencing was done on a sample of peripheral blood.

This CDR3 is CASSFTVWTGREKLFF. In nucleotides, the CDR3 is TGTGCCAGCAGCTTTACTGTGTGGACAGGACGGGAAAAACTGTTTTTT. The chain carries TRBV7-8 and TRBJ1-4, with TRBD1 matching 7 bases. V lost 3 bases and J lost 8; bases outside the gene matches: 12. Germline V gene lookup returns CDR1 SGHVS and CDR2 FQNEAQ. The CDR3 is 16 residues long.